This T cell receptor beta chain was sequenced for a study of patients and donors after allogeneic stem cell transplantation (TCRdb year 2020). Library construction relied on RT-PCR. Data came from a NextSeq 550. The public reads were run again by TCRdb, first through fastp at Q25 and then through MiXCR, and only productive beta chains were kept. Rows with a matching CDR3 protein are joined into one entry that keeps the most common DNA and genes. In all, the sample holds 150,000 to 250,000 distinct CDR3 sequences, and less than 45% of those were seen once. About 35% of the sample lies in the top ten. This clonotype has just one count. Its antigen is unknown. No much larger clone is present one base from it, and per-base qualities are unavailable. One read amounts to weak evidence. There are 18 amino acids in the CDR3, from cysteine to phenylalanine inclusive. Kept here is only the CDR3 DNA, which spans 54 bases and is read in frame from base 1. V ends up 3 bases short and J 4 bases short, with an unmatched junction base count of 12. CDR1 and CDR2 (SGDLS, YYNGEE) derive from the germline V gene.

The clonotype originates from a human donor who was either an allogeneic HSCT recipient or a stem cell or donor lymphocyte infusion donor (not recorded which). It is not recorded whose cells these are; they may come from a transplant donor. The V gene is TRBV9 and the J gene is TRBJ2-1, with 11 middle bases fitting TRBD2. The sequencing input was blood, either unsorted or a sorted T cell fraction (not recorded which). The base sequence is TGTGCCAGCAGCGCGAAATACGGGACTAGCGGCCAGTACAATGAGCAGTTCTTC. Translation gives CASSAKYGTSGQYNEQFF.